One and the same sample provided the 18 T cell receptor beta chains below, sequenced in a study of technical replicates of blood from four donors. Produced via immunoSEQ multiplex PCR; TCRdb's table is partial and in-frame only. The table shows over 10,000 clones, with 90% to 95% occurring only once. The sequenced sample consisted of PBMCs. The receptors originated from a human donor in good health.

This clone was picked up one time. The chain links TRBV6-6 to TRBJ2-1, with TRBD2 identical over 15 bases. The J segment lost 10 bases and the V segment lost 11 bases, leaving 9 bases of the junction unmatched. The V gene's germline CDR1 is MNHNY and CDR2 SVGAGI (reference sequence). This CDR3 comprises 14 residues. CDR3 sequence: CAVMGLAGGREQFF. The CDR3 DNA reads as TGTGCCGTAATGGGACTAGCGGGAGGCCGGGAGCAGTTCTTC.

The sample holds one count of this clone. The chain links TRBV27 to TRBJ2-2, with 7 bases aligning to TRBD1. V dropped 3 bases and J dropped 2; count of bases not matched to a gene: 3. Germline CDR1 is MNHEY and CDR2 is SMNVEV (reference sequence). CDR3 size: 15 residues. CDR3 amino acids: CASSLRGGNTGELFF. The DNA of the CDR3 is TGTGCCAGCAGTTTGAGAGGGGGCAACACCGGGGAGCTGTTTTTT.

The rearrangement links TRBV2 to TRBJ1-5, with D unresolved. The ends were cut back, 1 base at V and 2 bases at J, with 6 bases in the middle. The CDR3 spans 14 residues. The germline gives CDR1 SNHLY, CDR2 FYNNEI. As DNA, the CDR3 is TGTGCCAGCAGTGAAGGGGCTGGCAATCAGCCCCAGCATTTT. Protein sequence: CASSEGAGNQPQHF.

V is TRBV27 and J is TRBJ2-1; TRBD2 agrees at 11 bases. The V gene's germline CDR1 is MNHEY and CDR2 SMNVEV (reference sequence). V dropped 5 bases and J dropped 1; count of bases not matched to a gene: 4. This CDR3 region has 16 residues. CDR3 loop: CASSPGTSGSYNEQFF. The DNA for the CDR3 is TGTGCCAGCAGTCCCGGGACTAGCGGATCCTACAATGAGCAGTTCTTC.

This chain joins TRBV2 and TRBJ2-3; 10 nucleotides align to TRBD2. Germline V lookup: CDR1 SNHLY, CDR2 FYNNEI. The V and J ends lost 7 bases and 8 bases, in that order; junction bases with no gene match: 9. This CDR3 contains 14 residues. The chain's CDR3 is CASTPSGRGGTQYF. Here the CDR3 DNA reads TGTGCCAGCACCCCTAGCGGGAGAGGAGGTACGCAGTATTTT.

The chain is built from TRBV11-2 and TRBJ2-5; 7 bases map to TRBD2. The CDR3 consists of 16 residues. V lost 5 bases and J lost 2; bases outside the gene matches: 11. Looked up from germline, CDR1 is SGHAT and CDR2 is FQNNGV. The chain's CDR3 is CASSPLGGEGQETQYF. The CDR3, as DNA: TGTGCCAGCAGCCCCCTGGGGGGGGAGGGGCAAGAGACCCAGTACTTC.

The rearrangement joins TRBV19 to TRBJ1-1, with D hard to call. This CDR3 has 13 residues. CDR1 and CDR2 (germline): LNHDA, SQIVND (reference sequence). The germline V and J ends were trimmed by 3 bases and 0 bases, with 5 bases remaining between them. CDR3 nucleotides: TGTGCCAGTAGTATTCAATTGAACACTGAAGCTTTCTTT. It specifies CASSIQLNTEAFF. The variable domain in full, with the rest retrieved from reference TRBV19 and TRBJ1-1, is DGGITQSPKYLFRKEGQNVTLSCEQNLNHDAMYWYRQDPGQGLRLIYYSQIVNDFQKGDIAEGYSVSREKKESFPLTVTSAQKNPTAFYLCASSIQLNTEAFFGQGTRLTVV.

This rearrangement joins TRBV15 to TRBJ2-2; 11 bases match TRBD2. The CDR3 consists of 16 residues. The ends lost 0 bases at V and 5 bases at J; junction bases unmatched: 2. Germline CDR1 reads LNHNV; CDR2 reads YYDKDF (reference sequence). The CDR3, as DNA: TGTGCCACCAGCAGAGATCTAGCGGGAGGAACCGGGGAGCTGTTTTTT. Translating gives CATSRDLAGGTGELFF.

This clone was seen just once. CDR3 protein: CASVSGIYNEQFF. The CDR3 DNA sequence: TGTGCCAGCGTTAGCGGGATTTACAATGAGCAGTTCTTC. The chain links TRBV2 to TRBJ2-1; 8 nucleotides align to TRBD2. Per germline, CDR1 SNHLY and CDR2 FYNNEI. V lost 8 bases and J lost 4; bases outside the gene matches: 4. CDR3 length equals 13 residues. Based on the CDR3 plus reference TRBV2 and TRBJ2-1, the full variable domain is EPEVTQTPSHQVTQMGQEVILRCVPISNHLYFYWYRQILGQKVEFLVSFYNNEISEKSEIFDDQFSVERPDGSNFTLKIRSTKLEDSAMYFCASVSGIYNEQFFGPGTRLTVL.

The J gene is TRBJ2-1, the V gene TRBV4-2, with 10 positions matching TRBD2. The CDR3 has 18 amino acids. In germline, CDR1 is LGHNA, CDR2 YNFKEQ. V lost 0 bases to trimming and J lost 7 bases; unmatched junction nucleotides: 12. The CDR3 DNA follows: TGTGCCAGCAGCCAAGATGGGATAGCGGGAGGTCTTAGGAATGAGCAGTTCTTC. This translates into CASSQDGIAGGLRNEQFF.

CDR3 region: CASSYQTENTEAFF. The CDR3 DNA is TGTGCCAGCAGTTACCAGACAGAGAACACTGAAGCTTTCTTT. The V gene is TRBV6-6, the J gene TRBJ1-1, with D possibly TRBD1 on 5 matching bases. Germline CDR1 is MNHNY and CDR2 is SVGAGI (reference sequence). This CDR3 comprises 14 residues. V lost 2 bases and J lost 1, with 8 bases in between.

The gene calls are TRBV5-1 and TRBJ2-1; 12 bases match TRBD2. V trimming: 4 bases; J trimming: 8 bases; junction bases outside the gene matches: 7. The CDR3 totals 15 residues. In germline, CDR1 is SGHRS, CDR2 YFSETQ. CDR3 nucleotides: TGCGCCAGCAGCCGTTCTAGCGGGAGGGGTCATGAGCAGTTCTTC. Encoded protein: CASSRSSGRGHEQFF. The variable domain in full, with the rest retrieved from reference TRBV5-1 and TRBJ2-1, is KAGVTQTPRYLIKTRGQQVTLSCSPISGHRSVSWYQQTPGQGLQFLFEYFSETQRNKGNFPGRFSGRQFSNSRSEMNVSTLELGDSALYLCASSRSSGRGHEQFFGPGTRLTVL.

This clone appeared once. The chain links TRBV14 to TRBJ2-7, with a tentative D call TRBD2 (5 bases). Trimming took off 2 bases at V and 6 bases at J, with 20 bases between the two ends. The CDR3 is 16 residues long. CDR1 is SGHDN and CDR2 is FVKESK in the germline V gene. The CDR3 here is CASSQLLGSGESEQYF. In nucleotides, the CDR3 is TGTGCCAGCAGCCAACTACTAGGGTCCGGGGAATCCGAGCAGTACTTC. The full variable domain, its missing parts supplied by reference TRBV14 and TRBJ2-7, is EAGVTQFPSHSVIEKGQTVTLRCDPISGHDNLYWYRRVMGKEIKFLLHFVKESKQDESGMPNNRFLAERTGGTYSTLKVQPAELEDSGVYFCASSQLLGSGESEQYFGPGTRLTVT.

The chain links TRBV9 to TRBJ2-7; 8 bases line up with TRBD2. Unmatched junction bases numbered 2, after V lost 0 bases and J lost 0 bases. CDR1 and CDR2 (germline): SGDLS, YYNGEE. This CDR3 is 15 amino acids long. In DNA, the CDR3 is TGTGCCAGCAGCGTAGCGACTAGCGACTCCTACGAGCAGTACTTC. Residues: CASSVATSDSYEQYF.

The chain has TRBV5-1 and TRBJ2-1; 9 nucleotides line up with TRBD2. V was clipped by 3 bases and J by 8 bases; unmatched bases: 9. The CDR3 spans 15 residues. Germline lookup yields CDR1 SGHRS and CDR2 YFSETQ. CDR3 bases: TGCGCCAGCAGCTCTCCTAGCGGGACCAATGATGAGCAGTTCTTC. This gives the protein CASSSPSGTNDEQFF.

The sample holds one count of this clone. The CDR3 region is CASSRDSPGTDTQYF. CDR3 bases: TGTGCCAGCAGCCGGGACAGCCCGGGGACAGATACGCAGTATTTT. The chain links TRBV5-4 to TRBJ2-3, with 7 bases lining up with TRBD1. Germline assignment: CDR1 SGHNT and CDR2 YYREEE (reference sequence). The CDR3 runs to 15 residues. Unmatched junction bases numbered 8, after V lost 4 bases and J lost 3 bases.

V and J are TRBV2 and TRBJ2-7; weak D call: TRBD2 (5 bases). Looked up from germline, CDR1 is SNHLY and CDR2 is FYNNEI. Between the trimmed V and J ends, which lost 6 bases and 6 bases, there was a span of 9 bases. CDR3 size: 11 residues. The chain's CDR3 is CASRLEVEQYF. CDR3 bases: TGTGCCAGCAGACTGGAGGTCGAGCAGTACTTC.

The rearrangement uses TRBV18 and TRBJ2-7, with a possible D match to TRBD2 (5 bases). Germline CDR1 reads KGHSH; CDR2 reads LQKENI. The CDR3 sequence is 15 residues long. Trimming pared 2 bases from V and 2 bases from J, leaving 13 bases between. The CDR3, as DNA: TGTGCCAGCTCACCAGGCAGCGGAATTACCTACGAGCAGTACTTC. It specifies CASSPGSGITYEQYF.